This T cell receptor (beta chain) was identified in a study of technical replicates of blood from several donors. Using immunoSEQ multiplex PCR, the repertoire was profiled, and TCRdb retains in-frame clones only, with some absent. Of fewer than 85,000 clones listed, around 94% are singletons. Trimming at V came to 5 bases and at J to 5 bases, leaving 10 bases not matched to a gene. The CDR3 totals 16 residues. CDR1 is SGHDN and CDR2 is FVKESK in the germline V gene. The sequence came from a human donor in good health. The sequencing sample was made of T cells isolated from PBMCs. The rearrangement links TRBV14 to TRBJ2-3; the match to TRBD2 covers 10 bases. Written as DNA, the CDR3 is TGTGCCAGCAGCAAACTAGCGGGACCTATCGGAGATACGCAGTATTTT. It is translated as CASSKLAGPIGDTQYF.